This T cell receptor beta chain was identified during a study of T cell changes during pregnancy in multiple sclerosis. The method was immunoSEQ multiplex PCR; TCRdb's version includes in-frame clones alone and lacks a portion of them. The data hold 20,000 to 25,000 clones, with around four fifths observed a single time. The length of the CDR3 is 13 residues. The V gene's germline CDR1 is SQVTM and CDR2 ANQGSEA. Trimming cost V 2 bases and J 4 bases; bases outside gene matches: 3. The sequence was obtained from a female donor in good health, enrolled as a control in a pregnancy study. This sample comprised CD8+ T cells from peripheral blood mononuclear cells, obtained in the first trimester of pregnancy. This chain joins TRBV29-1 and TRBJ2-7, with TRBD1 matching over 9 bases. Written as DNA, the CDR3 is TGCAGCGTTGAAAGGGGGACAGGGTACGAGCAGTACTTC. This gives the protein CSVERGTGYEQYF.